This T cell receptor (beta chain) was retrieved from a study of T cell responses to AZD1222 COVID-19 vaccine. Study-wide results and caveats: Nearly half of the spike-specific TCRs reportedly recognize variant regions that carry no mutations.

TCRdb's table, derived via immunoSEQ multiplex PCR, lists solely in-frame clones and lacks some. The sample lists about 84,000 clones, 87% occurring once. For this clone: Its antigen is unidentified.

The V end was cut by 6 bases, the J end by 6 bases, with 8 bases between. CDR3 length: 11 amino acids. This chain connects TRBV12-3 or TRBV12-4 to TRBJ1-1; D is unresolved. The sequence was obtained from an adult in good health. This sample comprised peripheral blood, obtained on day 0 of AZD1222 vaccination. The CDR3 DNA reads TGTGCCAGCAGCAAGGGCTCTGAAGCTTTCTTT. Its protein product is CASSKGSEAFF.